This note documents a single T cell receptor (beta chain) sequence. Antigen specificity is unknown. The source of the sample is a study of shared clonotypes between healthy human individuals. Regarding the study as a whole: The diversity represented, both genetic and in exposure history, was limited by few donors.

Deletions cut 5 bases from V and 5 bases from J, with 9 bases between. CDR3 size: 12 residues. The germline gives CDR1 SNHLY, CDR2 FYNNEI. In the study's own analysis: As immunoSEQ supplied junction-only sequences (without quality scores), filtering differed. The repertoire was sequenced with immunoSEQ multiplex PCR; TCRdb's copy has only in-frame clones and lacks some. That table furnishes V, J and clone size, whereas the DNA furnished D and trimming. The sample yields hundreds of thousands of clones, almost 97% seen once. The chain joins TRBV2 to TRBJ1-1, with D possibly being TRBD1 (5 bases). Sequencing used naive CD4+ T cells sorted from blood. As to subset: CD45RA+ positively selected. This sequence was found in a woman aged 30 to 39 in good health. CDR3 bases: TGTGCCAGCAGTATTCAGGGAACTGAAGCTTTCTTT. This sequence encodes CASSIQGTEAFF.